This T cell receptor beta chain was found in a study of vaccination effects on CD4 cells after COVID-19. For the study at large: As their vaccination, participants received two doses of either BNT162b2 or mRNA-1273.

Per the germline V gene, CDR1 is SGHDT and CDR2 is YYEEEE. V lost 0 bases, J lost 7 bases, and 2 bases stayed unmatched. This CDR3 contains 13 residues. This clone has only one observation. Its target is unknown. Here immunoSEQ multiplex PCR was the method, and the copy in TCRdb shows in-frame clones only, minus some. The table lists under 70,000 clones, about 71% of them singletons. Viral peptide pools were used in the ViraFEST assay to expand antigen-specific CD4+ T cells, and sequencing came afterward. After less than 11 days in culture, the CD4+ T cells were isolated. People in the vaccine group had not been infected with SARS-CoV-2 before, and their nucleocapsid antibodies were negative. Both day 3 and day 7 saw half the medium replaced with IL-2 medium.

The specimen comprised CD4+ T cells from PBMCs cultured with HCoV-OC43 spike peptides, sampled before COVID-19 vaccination. Subset meaning: HCoV-OC43 spike overlapping peptide pool stimulation. The TCR sequence derives from a human donor who received a COVID-19 vaccine. J is TRBJ2-7 and V is TRBV5-6; the match to TRBD1 covers 9 bases. The CDR3 protein is CASSLEDRGEQYV. The CDR3 DNA follows: TGTGCCAGCAGCTTGGAGGACAGGGGTGAGCAGTACGTC.